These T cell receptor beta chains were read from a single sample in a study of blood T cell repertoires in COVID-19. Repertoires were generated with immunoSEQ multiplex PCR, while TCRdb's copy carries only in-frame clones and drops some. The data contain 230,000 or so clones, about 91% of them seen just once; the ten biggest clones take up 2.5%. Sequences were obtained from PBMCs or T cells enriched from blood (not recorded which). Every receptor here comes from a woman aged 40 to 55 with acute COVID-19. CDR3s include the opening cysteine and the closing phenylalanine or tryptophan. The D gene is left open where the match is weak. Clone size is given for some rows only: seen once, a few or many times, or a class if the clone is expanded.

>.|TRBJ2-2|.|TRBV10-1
TGCGCCAGCAGTGAGTCAACAGACACCGGGGAGCTGTTTTTT
CASSESTDTGELFF
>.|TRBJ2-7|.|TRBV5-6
TGTGCCAGCAGCGGGCGCGACAGGTTGGGCTCCTACGAGCAGTACTTC
CASSGRDRLGSYEQYF
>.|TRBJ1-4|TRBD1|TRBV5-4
TGTGCCAGCAGCTTGGGGGACAGGAAGGATGAAAAACTGTTTTTT
CASSLGDRKDEKLFF
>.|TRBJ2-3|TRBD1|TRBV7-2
TGTGCCAGCAGCTCCCGACAGGGAAACACAGATACGCAGTATTTT
CASSSRQGNTDTQYF
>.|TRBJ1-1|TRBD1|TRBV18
TGTGCCAGCTCACCAACCCGACAGGGCGCGAACACTGAAGCTTTCTTT
CASSPTRQGANTEAFF
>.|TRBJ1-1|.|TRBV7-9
TGTGCCAGCAGCTTGAGAGACACTGAAGCTTTCTTT
CASSLRDTEAFF
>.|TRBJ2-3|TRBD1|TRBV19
TGTGCCAGTAGTGCCCAAGCCCGACAGGGGGACGCAGATACGCAGTATTTT
CASSAQARQGDADTQYF
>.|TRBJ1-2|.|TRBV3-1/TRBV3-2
TGTGCCAGCAGCCAACTCCAGAACTATGGCTACACCTTC
CASSQLQNYGYTF
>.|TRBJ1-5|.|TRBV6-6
TGTGCCAGCAGTCGCACAGCTTCCAGGGCATATAGCAATCAGCCCCAGCATTTT
CASSRTASRAYSNQPQHF
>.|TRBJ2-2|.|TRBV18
TGTGCCAGCTCACCACCGGGACACTTAAACGGGGAGCTGTTTTTT
CASSPPGHLNGELFF
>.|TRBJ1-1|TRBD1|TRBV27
TGTGCCAGCACCACCCAAGCAAGACAGGGTTTGCCTGAAGCTTTCTTT
CASTTQARQGLPEAFF
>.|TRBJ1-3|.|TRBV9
TGTGCCAGCAGCGTAGTCCCAGGGGTCTCTGGAAACACCATATATTTT
CASSVVPGVSGNTIYF
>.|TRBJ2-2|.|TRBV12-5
TGTGCTAGTGAGGCCGGGATTGGCGGGGAGCTGTTTTTT
CASEAGIGGELFF
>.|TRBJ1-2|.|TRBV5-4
TGTGCCAGCAGCTTGCCGGGTCCCCCGGCCCATGGCTACACCTTC
CASSLPGPPAHGYTF
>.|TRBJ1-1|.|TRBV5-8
TGTGCCACCTCTAGGTACACTGAAGCTTTCTTT
CATSRYTEAFF
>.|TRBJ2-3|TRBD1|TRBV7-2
TGTGCCAGCAGCCGGGACAGGGGGCGGACAGATACGCAGTATTTT
CASSRDRGRTDTQYF
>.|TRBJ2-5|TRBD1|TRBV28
TGTGCCAGCTGGGACAGGGGGCTTGGGACCCAGTACTTC
CASWDRGLGTQYF
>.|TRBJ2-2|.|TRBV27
TGTGCCAGCAGTCCCCAGACTAGTTACACCGGGGAGCTGTTTTTT
CASSPQTSYTGELFF
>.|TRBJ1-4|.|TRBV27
TGTGCCAGCAGTGCAAACAAGGGAGTTGGTGAAAAACTGTTTTTT
CASSANKGVGEKLFF
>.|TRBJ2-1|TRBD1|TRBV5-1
TGCGCCAGCAGCTTAGGGACAGGAAACAATGAGCAGTTCTTC
CASSLGTGNNEQFF
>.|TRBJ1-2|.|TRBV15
TGTGCCACCAGTCCAGGGGCGAGGCTTCGTGGCTACACCTTC
CATSPGARLRGYTF
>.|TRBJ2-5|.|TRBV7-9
TGTGCCAGCAGCACTTCAGGGTTTACGGAGACCCAGTACTTC
CASSTSGFTETQYF
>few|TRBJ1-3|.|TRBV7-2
TGTGCCAGCGTGCGACGGACACTTGGAAACACCATATATTTT
CASVRRTLGNTIYF
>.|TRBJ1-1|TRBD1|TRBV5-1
TGCGCCAGCACCCCGGGACAGCTGAACACTGAAGCTTTCTTT
CASTPGQLNTEAFF
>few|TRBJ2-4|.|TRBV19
TGTGCCAGTAGTGGTACCTGGCTAGGCATTCAGTACTTC
CASSGTWLGIQYF
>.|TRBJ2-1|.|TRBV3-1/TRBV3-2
TGTGCCAGCAGCCTCCTCCTCAATGAGCAGTTCTTC
CASSLLLNEQFF
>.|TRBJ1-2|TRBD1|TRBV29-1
TGCAGCGGTGGGGTGGGACAGGCTTATGGCTACACCTTC
CSGGVGQAYGYTF